The 7 T cell receptor beta chains in this list originate from one sample, sequenced in a study of T cells after somatic rescue of genetic block. Here immunoSEQ multiplex PCR was the method, and the copy in TCRdb shows in-frame clones only, minus some. The sample carries roughly 51,000 clones, 95% to 96% recorded once. The sequenced sample was peripheral blood mononuclear cells (PBMCs). These receptors were taken from a child under two years old.

The V gene is TRBV19, the J gene TRBJ1-5; possible D gene TRBD1, 5 bases. The CDR3 is 14 amino acids. Germline CDR1 LNHDA, CDR2 SQIVND (reference sequence). The V gene lost 5 bases and the J gene lost 1 base, with 9 bases spanning the gap. CDR3 coding DNA: TGTGCCAGTAGTCACCGGGGGAGCAATCAGCCCCAGCATTTT. Encoded protein: CASSHRGSNQPQHF.

V gene TRBV2 combines with J gene TRBJ2-7; TRBD2 aligns across 9 bases. With V trimmed by 4 bases and J by 5 bases, 6 bases remained unmatched. The CDR3 extends over 14 amino acids. Germline CDR1 and CDR2: SNHLY and FYNNEI. In DNA, the CDR3 is TGTGCCAGCAGTGGGTCTAGCGGGACCAACGAGCAGTACTTC. It is translated as CASSGSSGTNEQYF.

Details on this clone: The same CDR3 is also encoded by other DNA sequences in this sample. J is TRBJ2-2 and V is TRBV9; a weak D match, TRBD2 (7 bases). Trimming left V 0 bases short and J 5 bases short, with 17 bases between. The CDR3 consists of 17 residues. CDR1 and CDR2 from the germline V gene are SGDLS and YYNGEE. CDR3 bases: TGTGCCAGCAGCGTAGCGGGGGCGGGAGTAAAGACCGGGGAGCTGTTTTTT. This codes for CASSVAGAGVKTGELFF.

The rearrangement joins TRBV10-3 to TRBJ2-5, with 11 bases aligning to TRBD2. V was clipped by 2 bases and J by 4 bases; unmatched bases: 0. This CDR3 contains 14 residues. CDR1 and CDR2 (germline): ENHRY, SYGVKD. CDR3: CAISEGLAGETQYF. The CDR3, as DNA: TGTGCCATCAGTGAGGGACTAGCGGGAGAGACCCAGTACTTC.

The chain recombines TRBV28 with TRBJ2-7, with TRBD1 identical over 11 bases. Germline CDR1 is MDHEN and CDR2 is SYDVKM. The CDR3 covers 14 residues. The J segment lost 7 bases and the V segment lost 3 bases, leaving 5 bases of the junction unmatched. The DNA of the CDR3 is TGTGCCAGCAGTTTTGGGACAGGGGGGGGTGAGCAGTACTTC. Its protein product is CASSFGTGGGEQYF.

The chain employs TRBV5-4 and TRBJ2-3; 9 nucleotides align to TRBD1. The CDR3 length is 14 residues. Germline V lookup: CDR1 SGHNT, CDR2 YYREEE (reference sequence). With V trimmed by 4 bases and J by 2 bases, 2 bases remained unmatched. In DNA form, the CDR3 reads TGTGCCAGCAGCGGGGACAGGGTCACAGATACGCAGTATTTT. Translating gives CASSGDRVTDTQYF.

The genes are TRBV30 and TRBJ1-1, with D unclear. Trimming took off 7 bases at V and 1 base at J, with 19 bases between the two ends. Germline lookup yields CDR1 GTSNPN and CDR2 SVGIG (reference sequence). The CDR3 covers 15 residues. DNA of the CDR3: TGTGCCTCCGTGCGGCTAGGACGGAAGAACACTGAAGCTTTCTTT. Translated: CASVRLGRKNTEAFF.